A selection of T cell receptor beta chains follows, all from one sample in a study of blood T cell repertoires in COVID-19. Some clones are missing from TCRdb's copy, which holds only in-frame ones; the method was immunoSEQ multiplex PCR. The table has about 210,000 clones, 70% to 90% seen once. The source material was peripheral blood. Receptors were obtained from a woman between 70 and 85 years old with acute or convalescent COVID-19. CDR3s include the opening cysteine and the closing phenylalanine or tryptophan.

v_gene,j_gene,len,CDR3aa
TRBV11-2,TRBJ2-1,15,CASSFSAGRTNEQFF
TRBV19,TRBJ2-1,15,CASSMWLASYNEQFF
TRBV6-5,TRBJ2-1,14,CASSYFRGSDEQFF
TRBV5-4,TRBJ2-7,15,CASSPMVSGAYEQYF
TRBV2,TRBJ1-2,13,CASTTRDRQGYTF
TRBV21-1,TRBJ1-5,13,CASRGENNQPQHF
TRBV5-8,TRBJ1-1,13,CASSISGWVEAFF
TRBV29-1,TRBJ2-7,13,CSVGRDKAKEQYF
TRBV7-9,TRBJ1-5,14,CASSFQGAGQPQHF
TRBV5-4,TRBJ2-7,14,CASSLPGGGYEQYF
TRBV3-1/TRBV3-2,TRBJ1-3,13,CASSRTAGNTIYF
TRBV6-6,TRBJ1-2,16,CASSRSGQVPNYGYTF
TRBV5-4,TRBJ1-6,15,CASSARDSYNSPLHF
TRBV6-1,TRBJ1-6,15,CASSEAETVYSPLHF
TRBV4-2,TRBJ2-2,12,CASTISGGELFF
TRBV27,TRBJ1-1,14,CASSLVGVTGEAFF